What follows is one TCR beta chain and its context. Its antigen remains unknown. Trimming shortened V by 3 bases and J by 8 bases, and 21 bases separated the two germline ends. The germline gives CDR1 SGDLS, CDR2 YYNGEE. The CDR3 covers 16 residues. This specimen belongs to a study of cytomegalovirus exposure and HLA in healthy donors. The study's findings and limits: The study listed 150 to 200 cytomegalovirus-associated TCR beta chains.

Libraries were prepared by immunoSEQ multiplex PCR; TCRdb keeps only in-frame clonotypes and omits some of them. The sample includes 150,000 or so clones, roughly 86% of them seen just once. The chain recombines TRBV9 with TRBJ2-4; possibly TRBD2 for D (7 bases). The TCR originated in a man aged 18 to 29 in good health and CMV-seropositive. The sequenced material came from PBMCs. The CDR3 coding sequence is TGTGCCAGCAGCGCGAGGGGGGGGCAGGTAGGGGACATTCAGTACTTC. It encodes CASSARGGQVGDIQYF.